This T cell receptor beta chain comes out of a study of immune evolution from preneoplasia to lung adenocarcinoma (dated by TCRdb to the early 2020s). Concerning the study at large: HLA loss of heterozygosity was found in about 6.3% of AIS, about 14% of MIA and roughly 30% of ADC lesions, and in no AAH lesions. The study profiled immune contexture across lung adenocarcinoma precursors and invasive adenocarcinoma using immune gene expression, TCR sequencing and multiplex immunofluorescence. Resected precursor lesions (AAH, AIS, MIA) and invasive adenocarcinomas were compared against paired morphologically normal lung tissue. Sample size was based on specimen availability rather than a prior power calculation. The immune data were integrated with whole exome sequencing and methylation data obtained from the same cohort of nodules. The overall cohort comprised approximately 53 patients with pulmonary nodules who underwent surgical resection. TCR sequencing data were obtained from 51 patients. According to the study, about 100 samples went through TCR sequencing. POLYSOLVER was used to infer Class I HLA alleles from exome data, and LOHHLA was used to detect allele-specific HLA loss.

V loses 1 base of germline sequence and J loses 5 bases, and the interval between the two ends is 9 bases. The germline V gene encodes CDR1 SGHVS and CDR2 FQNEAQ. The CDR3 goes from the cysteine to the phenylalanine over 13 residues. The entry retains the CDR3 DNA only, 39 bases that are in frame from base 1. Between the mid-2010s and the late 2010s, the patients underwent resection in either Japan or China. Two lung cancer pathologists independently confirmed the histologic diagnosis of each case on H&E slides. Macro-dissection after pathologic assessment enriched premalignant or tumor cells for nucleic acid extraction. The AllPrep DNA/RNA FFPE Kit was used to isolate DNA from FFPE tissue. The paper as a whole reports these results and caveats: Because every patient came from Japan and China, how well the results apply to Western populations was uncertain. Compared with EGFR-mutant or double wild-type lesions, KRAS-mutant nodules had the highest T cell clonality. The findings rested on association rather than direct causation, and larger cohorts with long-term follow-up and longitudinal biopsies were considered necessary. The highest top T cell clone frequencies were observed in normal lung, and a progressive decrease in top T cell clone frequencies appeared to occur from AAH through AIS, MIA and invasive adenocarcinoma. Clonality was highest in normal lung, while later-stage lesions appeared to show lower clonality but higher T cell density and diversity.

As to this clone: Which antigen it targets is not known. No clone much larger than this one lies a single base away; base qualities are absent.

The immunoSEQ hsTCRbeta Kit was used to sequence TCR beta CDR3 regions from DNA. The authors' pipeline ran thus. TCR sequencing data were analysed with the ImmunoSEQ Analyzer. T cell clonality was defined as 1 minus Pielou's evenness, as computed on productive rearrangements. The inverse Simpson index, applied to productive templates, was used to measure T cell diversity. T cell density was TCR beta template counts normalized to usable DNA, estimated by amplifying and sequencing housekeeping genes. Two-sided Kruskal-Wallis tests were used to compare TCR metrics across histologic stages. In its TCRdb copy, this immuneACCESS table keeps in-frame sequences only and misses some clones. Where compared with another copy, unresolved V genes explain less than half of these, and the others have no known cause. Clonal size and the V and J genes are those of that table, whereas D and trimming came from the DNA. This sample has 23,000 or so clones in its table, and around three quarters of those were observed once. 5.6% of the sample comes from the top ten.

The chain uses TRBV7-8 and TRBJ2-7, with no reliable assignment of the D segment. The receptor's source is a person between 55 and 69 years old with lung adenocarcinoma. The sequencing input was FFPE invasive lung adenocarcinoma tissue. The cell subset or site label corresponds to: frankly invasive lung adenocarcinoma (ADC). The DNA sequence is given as TGTGCCAGCAGCTTAGGACCTTGGGACGAGCAGTACTTC. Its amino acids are CASSLGPWDEQYF.